This T cell receptor beta chain was recovered during a study of T-cell reconstitution after alpha-beta-depleted transplantation in children. Unique molecular identifiers tagged the TCRbeta library. TCRdb used MiXCR to reprocess the PCR reads, holding one entry per CDR3 protein. The data contain 250,000 to 300,000 distinct CDR3 sequences, approximately 9.8% of them singletons. CDR1 and CDR2 from the germline V gene are MNHNS and SASEGT. This CDR3 contains 14 residues. The J segment lost 0 bases and the V segment lost 8 bases, leaving 6 bases of the junction unmatched. J is TRBJ2-7 and V is TRBV6-1; 8 nucleotides match TRBD1. The material sequenced was PBMCs from the stem cell graft donor, taken from the stem cell graft. The sequence derives from a human donor who donated a stem cell graft to a child with SCID. CDR3 region: CASAGDRSSYEQYF. The DNA for the CDR3 is TGTGCCAGCGCCGGGGACAGGAGCTCCTACGAGCAGTACTTC.